The 8 T cell receptor beta chains below all came from one sample that was sequenced in a study of regulatory T cells in long-lasting Graves disease. Construction of TCR beta libraries relied on iRepertoire HTBI primers and on Arm-PCR targeting CDR3 regions. Using its own MiXCR run on the multiplex PCR reads, TCRdb lists one record per CDR3 protein. This table has roughly 220,000 distinct CDR3 sequences, approximately 20% appearing once. Regarding time point: newly diagnosed GD, antithyroid drugs for less than 3 months. The TCR library used RNA extracted from PBMCs. The sample here was peripheral blood mononuclear cells (PBMCs), taken at new diagnosis, from a patient treated with antithyroid drugs. These receptors all come from a female donor with Graves disease.

The chain links TRBV7-9 to TRBJ2-7; no definite D call. From germline, CDR1 is SEHNR and CDR2 FQNEAQ (reference sequence). The CDR3 extends over 16 amino acids. V lost 2 bases to trimming and J lost 7 bases, with 21 bases between them. CDR3 nucleotide sequence: TGTGCCAGCAGCTTACTGGACCCGATGGCGACCCCAGAGCAGTACTTC. Translation gives CASSLLDPMATPEQYF.

This clonotype has ten or more counts. This chain connects TRBV12-3 or TRBV12-4 to TRBJ2-1; tentative D call: TRBD1 (7 bases). This CDR3 comprises 14 residues. V lost 3 bases and J lost 10, with 16 bases in between. The CDR3 sequence: CASSLTSGGREQFF. For the CDR3, the DNA is TGTGCCAGCAGTTTGACGTCAGGGGGGCGGGAGCAGTTCTTC.

In its sample, this clonotype was seen many times. V usage is TRBV28 and J usage is TRBJ1-4; no clear D gene. The CDR3 sequence is 14 residues long. The V gene's germline CDR1 is MDHEN and CDR2 SYDVKM. V lost 5 bases and J 4 bases, leaving 11 bases between the germline ends. The CDR3 DNA is TGTGCCAGCAGTCCCTTCACCGTTAATGAAAAACTGTTTTTT. Translation gives CASSPFTVNEKLFF.

This clonotype was seen once. A far larger clone is off by one base, so a read error is likely. V usage is TRBV2 and J usage is TRBJ2-4; 13 nucleotides agree with TRBD2. The J call may be wrong; the DNA end is better matched by TRBJ2-1. The CDR3 has 14 residues. Looked up from germline, CDR1 is SNHLY and CDR2 is FYNNEI. The CDR3 DNA reads as TGTGCCAGGACGGGACTAGCGGGAACCAATGGGCAGTTCTTC. Translating gives CARTGLAGTNGQFF.

The chain employs TRBV24-1 and TRBJ2-3; D ambiguous. The length of the CDR3 is 13 residues. Trimming took 2 bases from V and 3 from J, leaving 5 bases between them. The germline gives CDR1 KGHDR, CDR2 SFDVKD. CDR3 sequence reads: CATSDSMTDTQYF. The CDR3 bases are TGTGCCACCAGTGATTCGATGACAGATACGCAGTATTTT.

With regard to this clonotype: A read error may explain this, as a much larger clone is one base away. The V call is TRBV7-3, the J call TRBJ2-7; 7 nucleotides agree with TRBD2. CDR1 SGHTA and CDR2 FQGTGA come from the germline V gene. The CDR3 extends over 14 amino acids. Trimming took 5 bases from V and 6 from J; bases not matched to a gene: 10. CDR3 residues: CASSHGRGGGEQYF. CDR3 DNA: TGTGCCAGCAGCCATGGGAGGGGTGGGGGCGAGCAGTACTTC. Full variable domain (missing parts from reference TRBV7-3 and TRBJ2-7): GAGVSQTPSNKVTEKGKYVELRCDPISGHTALYWYRQSLGQGPEFLIYFQGTGAADDSGLPNDRFFAVRPEGSVSTLKIQRTERGDSAVYLCASSHGRGGGEQYFGPGTRLTVT.

Points on this clonotype: An end of the junction differs from the germline gene, which may be a read error. V and J are TRBV9 and TRBJ2-2; weak D call: TRBD1 (5 bases). The CDR3 is 11 residues long. Germline assignment: CDR1 SGDLS and CDR2 YYNGEE. The CDR3 region has the DNA TGTGTCAGCAGGGACACCGGGGAGCTGTTTTTT. Translation: CVSRDTGELFF.

Comments on this clonotype: A read error is likely here: a far larger clone is one base away. The CDR3 region is CATSPGIQNTEAFF. CDR3 coding DNA: TGTGCCACTTCCCCGGGCATACAGAACACTGAAGCTTTCTTT. The chain recombines TRBV7-2 with TRBJ1-1; D is unclear. Trimming removed 10 bases from V and 1 base from J, with 16 bases in between. Germline assignment: CDR1 SGHTA and CDR2 FQGNSA. The CDR3 contains 14 residues.